These 3 T cell receptor beta chains share one sample of origin, sequenced in a study of shared clonotypes between healthy human individuals. Using immunoSEQ multiplex PCR, the repertoire was profiled, and TCRdb retains in-frame clones only, with some absent. The profile shows approximately 500,000 clones, 90% to 97% of them singletons. Sample: naive CD4+ T cells sorted from blood. As to subset: CD45RA+ positively selected. These receptors all come from a woman aged 25 to 39 in good health.

The chain recombines TRBV4-1 with TRBJ2-5; 12 bases are a match to TRBD2. The V segment lost 2 bases and the J segment 1 base; nucleotides outside the gene matches: 8. CDR1 MGHRA and CDR2 YSYEKL come from the germline V gene. The CDR3 has 18 residues. CDR3 nucleotides: TGCGCCAGCAGCCAATTGCAGACTAGCGGGAGAGGCCAAGAGACCCAGTACTTC. Protein: CASSQLQTSGRGQETQYF.

CDR3 region: CASSLARTIPSYNEQFF. The CDR3 DNA is TGTGCCAGCAGCTTGGCCCGGACCATTCCTTCCTACAATGAGCAGTTCTTC. The gene calls are TRBV5-4 and TRBJ2-1, with unresolved D. The V and J ends lost 0 bases and 1 base respectively, with 14 bases between them. This CDR3 spans 17 amino acids. The germline CDR1 and CDR2 sequences are SGHNT and YYREEE (reference sequence).

The rearrangement joins TRBV9 to TRBJ2-2, with 10 bases identical to TRBD2. Germline trimming cut 1 base from V and 6 bases from J; bases unmatched to any gene: 9. The CDR3 has 17 amino acids. Germline V lookup: CDR1 SGDLS, CDR2 YYNGEE. CDR3 nucleotide sequence: TGTGCCAGCAGCGTATTTCTCCTAGCGGGAGCCCCCGGGGAGCTGTTTTTT. Its translation is CASSVFLLAGAPGELFF.